These 20 T cell receptor beta chains share one sample of origin, sequenced in a study of shared clonotypes between healthy human individuals. Sequencing used immunoSEQ multiplex PCR; TCRdb keeps in-frame clones, though not all of them. The table lists roughly 700,000 clones, around 72% of them singletons. Specimen: memory CD4+ T cells sorted from blood. Subset reported: CD45RA-negative fraction. The source is a woman in her twenties or thirties in good health.

Worth noting for this clone: The sample contains more than one DNA sequence encoding this CDR3. The rearrangement links TRBV11-2 to TRBJ2-7; D is unclear. CDR1 and CDR2 from the germline V gene are SGHAT and FQNNGV. CDR3 size: 13 residues. Trimming took off 0 bases at V and 2 bases at J, with 5 bases between the two ends. The CDR3 loop is CASSLDRTYEQYF. The CDR3 coding sequence is TGTGCCAGCAGCTTAGATCGGACCTACGAGCAGTACTTC.

CDR3 residues: CASSLGGRTEAFF. The CDR3 region has the DNA TGTGCCAGCAGCTTGGGAGGGCGCACTGAAGCTTTCTTT. The chain employs TRBV11-2 and TRBJ1-1; the D is unclear. Trimming took 3 bases from V and 4 from J, leaving 9 bases between them. The CDR3 consists of 13 residues. Germline CDR1 and CDR2: SGHAT and FQNNGV.

The chain carries TRBV10-2 and TRBJ2-5, with 9 nucleotides matching TRBD2. J lost 5 bases, V lost 6 bases, and 7 bases had no gene match. Germline V CDR1 and CDR2: WSHSY, SAAADI. The CDR3 spans 14 residues. The CDR3 spells CASRTSGPGETQYF. In DNA form, the CDR3 reads TGCGCCAGCAGGACTAGCGGACCGGGCGAGACCCAGTACTTC.

The chain recombines TRBV10-3 with TRBJ2-3; 9 positions agree with TRBD1. The CDR3 loop spans 13 amino acids. Germline loops: CDR1 ENHRY, CDR2 SYGVKD. V was clipped by 8 bases and J by 5 bases; unmatched bases: 5. The CDR3 spells CAIEQGAGDTQYF. The CDR3 nucleotides are TGTGCCATCGAACAGGGGGCAGGAGATACGCAGTATTTT.

The V call is TRBV7-9, the J call TRBJ2-1, with 10 bases matching TRBD2. CDR3 length: 16 residues. The V segment lost 5 bases and the J segment 5 bases; nucleotides outside the gene matches: 9. Germline lookup yields CDR1 SEHNR and CDR2 FQNEAQ (reference sequence). The CDR3 sequence: CASSPGLARTNNEQFF. CDR3 nucleotides: TGTGCCAGCAGCCCGGGACTAGCGAGGACTAACAATGAGCAGTTCTTC.

The chain employs TRBV18 and TRBJ1-5; 9 bases are a match to TRBD1. CDR1 is KGHSH, CDR2 LQKENI, per germline. The CDR3 runs to 15 residues. Trimming took 5 bases from V and 0 from J; bases not matched to a gene: 2. CDR3 sequence (DNA): TGTGCCAGCTCAGAACAGGGGGCTAGCAATCAGCCCCAGCATTTT. This gives the protein CASSEQGASNQPQHF.

The table lists this clone with a count of one. The J gene is TRBJ2-7, the V gene TRBV7-2; D is undetermined. This CDR3 spans 14 amino acids. CDR1 SGHTA and CDR2 FQGNSA come from the germline V gene. V lost 2 bases and J 6 bases, leaving 14 bases between the germline ends. In nucleotides, the CDR3 is TGTGCCAGCAGCTTAAGAACTGTTATTAGCGAGCAGTACTTC. This encodes CASSLRTVISEQYF. The full variable domain, in which reference TRBV7-2 and TRBJ2-7 provide the parts outside the CDR3, is GAGVSQSPSNKVTEKGKDVELRCDPISGHTALYWYRQSLGQGLEFLIYFQGNSAPDKSGLPSDRFSAERTGGSVSTLTIQRTQQEDSAVYLCASSLRTVISEQYFGPGTRLTVT.

Comment on this clone: In the same sample, other DNA sequences code for this CDR3. The CDR3 DNA is TGTGCCAGCAGCGTAGGGGGCACCGGGGAGCTGTTTTTT. This codes for CASSVGGTGELFF. V gene TRBV9 combines with J gene TRBJ2-2; D is unresolved. Germline CDR1 and CDR2: SGDLS and YYNGEE. V lost 0 bases and J lost 4, with 4 bases in between. The CDR3 contains 13 residues.

V and J are TRBV5-1 and TRBJ1-5, with D possibly being TRBD1 (5 bases). The ends were cut back, 0 bases at V and 5 bases at J, with 9 bases in the middle. Germline V gene lookup returns CDR1 SGHRS and CDR2 YFSETQ. This CDR3 has 14 amino acids. The CDR3 nucleotides are TGCGCCAGCAGCTTGGTTTGGGACGATCAGCCCCAGCATTTT. Its protein product is CASSLVWDDQPQHF.

V gene TRBV7-2 combines with J gene TRBJ2-2; either TRBD1 or TRBD2 may supply D (5 bases each). The V and J ends lost 1 base and 6 bases respectively, with 15 bases between them. Germline V gene data show CDR1 as SGHTA and CDR2 as FQGNSA. The CDR3 contains 16 residues. The CDR3 DNA sequence: TGTGCCAGCAGCTTAGGTTTGGGGGTCTTGGCCGGGGAGCTGTTTTTT. Protein sequence: CASSLGLGVLAGELFF. Drawing the rest from reference TRBV7-2 and TRBJ2-2, the complete variable domain is GAGVSQSPSNKVTEKGKDVELRCDPISGHTALYWYRQSLGQGLEFLIYFQGNSAPDKSGLPSDRFSAERTGGSVSTLTIQRTQQEDSAVYLCASSLGLGVLAGELFFGEGSRLTVL.

This chain uses TRBV11-2 with TRBJ1-6; a possible D gene is TRBD1 (5 bases). V was clipped by 5 bases and J by 7 bases, with 9 bases between them. The CDR3 contains 13 residues. CDR1 SGHAT and CDR2 FQNNGV come from the germline V gene. The CDR3 bases are TGTGCCAGCAGCCCTGGGGGAAATTCACCCCTCCACTTT. This sequence encodes CASSPGGNSPLHF.

The chain couples TRBV19 to TRBJ2-1; D remains ambiguous. Germline loops: CDR1 LNHDA, CDR2 SQIVND (reference sequence). Trimming stripped 3 bases from V and 8 bases from J, with 11 bases between. The CDR3 has 13 residues. CDR3 DNA sequence: TGTGCCAGTAGTATCATGTTCAGTGATGAGCAGTTCTTC. Translation: CASSIMFSDEQFF.

This sequence joins TRBV7-2 and TRBJ2-7; 8 nucleotides align to TRBD1. The germline V gene has CDR1 SGHTA and CDR2 FQGNSA. The CDR3 runs 15 residues. V gave up 1 base and J gave up 2 bases; unmatched junction bases: 4. The DNA for the CDR3 is TGTGCCAGCAGCTTAGGGTGGACAGGGACCTACGAGCAGTACTTC. Its protein is CASSLGWTGTYEQYF.

The chain links TRBV6-5 to TRBJ1-5; D is ambiguous. Deletions cut 5 bases from V and 1 base from J, with 9 bases between. CDR1 MNHEY and CDR2 SVGAGI come from the germline V gene. The CDR3 loop spans 14 amino acids. CDR3 protein: CASSAGRSNQPQHF. The CDR3 coding sequence is TGTGCCAGCAGTGCGGGGAGGAGCAATCAGCCCCAGCATTTT.

The chain carries TRBV4-2 and TRBJ2-1; D remains unclear. Trimming removed 0 bases at V and 9 bases at J, with 12 bases between. This CDR3 has 14 residues. Germline-derived CDR1 and CDR2 are LGHNA and YNFKEQ. CDR3 in DNA: TGTGCCAGCAGCCAAGAGTACACCGGCGGTGAGCAGTTCTTC. Its translation: CASSQEYTGGEQFF.

The chain employs TRBV6-5 and TRBJ1-1; D perhaps matches TRBD1 (6 bases). The V end lost 6 bases, the J end lost 0 bases, and 14 bases lay between the germline ends. The germline gives CDR1 MNHEY, CDR2 SVGAGI. CDR3 length: 15 amino acids. The CDR3 sequence: CASSYARGLNTEAFF. The CDR3 DNA reads as TGTGCCAGCAGCTACGCCAGGGGACTGAACACTGAAGCTTTCTTT.

The chain is built from TRBV28 and TRBJ1-2; 12 bases map to TRBD1. CDR1 MDHEN and CDR2 SYDVKM come from the germline V gene. V lost 6 bases and J lost 4; bases outside the gene matches: 3. There are 14 residues in the CDR3. The CDR3 bases are TGTGCCAGCAGGGGGACAGGGGGCGCCTATGGCTACACCTTC. Protein sequence: CASRGTGGAYGYTF.

V usage is TRBV6-1 and J usage is TRBJ1-5, with 7 bases fitting TRBD1. The CDR3 length is 12 residues. From germline, CDR1 is MNHNS and CDR2 SASEGT. V was clipped by 11 bases and J by 2 bases; unmatched bases: 3. The CDR3 loop is CAQGDGNQPQHF. The CDR3 DNA follows: TGTGCCCAGGGGGACGGCAATCAGCCCCAGCATTTT.

The chain links TRBV2 to TRBJ1-2; 7 bases align to TRBD1. CDR3 length: 14 residues. Germline lookup yields CDR1 SNHLY and CDR2 FYNNEI. V shed 7 bases and J 2 bases; nucleotides not matched to a gene: 7. The CDR3 DNA reads as TGTGCCAGCACCCCCGAACAGGGGAACTATGGCTACACCTTC. Protein product: CASTPEQGNYGYTF.

This chain uses TRBV4-2 with TRBJ2-5, with 9 nucleotides matching TRBD2. Germline V gives CDR1 LGHNA, CDR2 YNFKEQ. The CDR3 runs to 17 residues. Trimming took 0 bases from V and 5 from J; bases not matched to a gene: 10. This CDR3 reads CASSQEGGVAGVETQYF. CDR3 bases: TGTGCCAGCAGCCAAGAGGGGGGGGTAGCGGGAGTGGAGACCCAGTACTTC.